The 24 T cell receptor beta chains given below trace back to one sample, sequenced in a study of cytomegalovirus exposure and HLA in healthy donors. PCR primers comprised 60 Vbeta and 13 Jbeta primers. Assay: immunoSEQ multiplex PCR; the TCRdb copy retains only in-frame clones and omits some. The table records approximately 160,000 clones, around 78% of them present only once. The sample consisted of PBMCs. Source of these receptors: a middle-aged man in good health and CMV-seronegative.

The chain employs TRBV5-4 and TRBJ1-3; D not resolved. Germline V gene sequence: CDR1 SGHNT, CDR2 YYREEE (reference sequence). This CDR3 has 17 residues. Trimming stripped 3 bases from V and 0 bases from J, with 16 bases between. The CDR3: CASSWDGETASGNTIYF. DNA for the CDR3: TGTGCCAGCAGCTGGGATGGGGAGACCGCCTCTGGAAACACCATATATTTT.

On this clone itself: At one end the junction does not follow the germline gene, possibly because of a read error. The CDR3 nucleotides read TGTTCCAGCAGCGTTCCGGGCTCGGGGGGGCAAGAGACCCAGTACTTC. It specifies CSSSVPGSGGQETQYF. The chain joins TRBV7-9 to TRBJ2-5, with 8 bases matching TRBD2. This CDR3 region has 16 residues. Germline CDR1 reads SEHNR; CDR2 reads FQNEAQ (reference sequence).

The chain couples TRBV19 to TRBJ1-1; tentatively, D is TRBD1 (5 bases). The CDR3 is 14 amino acids. V gave up 8 bases and J gave up 3 bases, with 16 bases separating them. The germline CDR1 and CDR2 sequences are LNHDA and SQIVND (reference sequence). In DNA, the CDR3 is TGTGCCAGTCTCCAGGGATTCGGAGACACTGAAGCTTTCTTT. Its protein is CASLQGFGDTEAFF.

This chain uses TRBV28 with TRBJ2-2; D gene uncertain. Per germline, CDR1 MDHEN and CDR2 SYDVKM. The CDR3 covers 12 residues. V was shortened by 6 bases and J by 4 bases, with 6 bases between the two germline ends. CDR3 bases: TGTGCCAGCAGCTGGGCCACCGGGGAGCTGTTTTTT. Its protein product is CASSWATGELFF.

The chain links TRBV13 to TRBJ2-1; the match to TRBD2 covers 13 bases. V gave up 5 bases and J gave up 7 bases; unmatched junction bases: 2. The CDR3 has 14 amino acids. The germline CDR1 and CDR2 sequences are PRHDT and FYEKMQ (reference sequence). As DNA, the CDR3 is TGTGCCAGCAGCGGGGGACTAGCGGGAAATGAGCAGTTCTTC. This translates into CASSGGLAGNEQFF.

This clone was seen a few times. V and J are TRBV13 and TRBJ1-2; D not resolved. Between the trimmed V and J ends, which lost 5 bases and 1 base, there was a span of 11 bases. The CDR3 spans 14 residues. The germline V gene has CDR1 PRHDT and CDR2 FYEKMQ (reference sequence). The CDR3 loop reads CASSLTVFNYGYTF. CDR3 nucleotides: TGTGCCAGCAGCCTAACAGTGTTTAACTATGGCTACACCTTC. The entire variable domain, with the rest obtained from reference TRBV13 and TRBJ1-2, is as follows: AAGVIQSPRHLIKEKRETATLKCYPIPRHDTVYWYQQGPGQDPQFLISFYEKMQSDKGSIPDRFSAQQFSDYHSELNMSSLELGDSALYFCASSLTVFNYGYTFGSGTRLTVV.

V and J are TRBV10-3 and TRBJ1-1; tentatively, D is TRBD1 (5 bases). CDR1 ENHRY and CDR2 SYGVKD come from the germline V gene. The V end was cut by 10 bases, the J end by 2 bases, with 14 bases between. This CDR3 has 13 residues. The CDR3 loop is CATRGRANTEAFF. The CDR3 nucleotides are TGTGCCACGCGGGGCAGGGCAAACACTGAAGCTTTCTTT.

The CDR3 DNA is TGTGCCACCAGCAGAGCTTCGGGCCAAGAGACCCAGTACTTC. Its translation: CATSRASGQETQYF. This sequence joins TRBV15 and TRBJ2-5; no firm D call. Germline values: CDR1 LNHNV, CDR2 YYDKDF (reference sequence). This CDR3 has 14 residues. Trimming cost V 1 base and J 1 base, with 7 bases left between them.

The chain uses TRBV6-5 and TRBJ2-1; TRBD2 matches 9 bases. Germline lookup yields CDR1 MNHEY and CDR2 SVGAGI. Losses at the gene ends were 2 bases for V and 8 bases for J; bases not matched to a gene: 4. This CDR3 is built from 14 residues. The CDR3 coding sequence is TGTGCCAGCAGTTACGCGGCGGGAGGGTATGAGCAGTTCTTC. This gives the protein CASSYAAGGYEQFF.

The chain joins TRBV10-3 to TRBJ2-1, with a weak D call TRBD2 (6 bases). Trimming stripped 1 base from V and 6 bases from J, with 16 bases between. Germline V lookup: CDR1 ENHRY, CDR2 SYGVKD. The CDR3 extends over 16 amino acids. For the CDR3, the DNA is TGTGCCATCAGTGAGTTGGGCGGGATCCCTCCCAATGAGCAGTTCTTC. Its protein is CAISELGGIPPNEQFF.

The sample holds a few counts of this clone. The V and J genes are TRBV5-6 and TRBJ2-3, with D possibly being TRBD2 (6 bases). Germline CDR1 and CDR2: SGHDT and YYEEEE. V was shortened by 1 base and J by 3 bases, with 12 bases between the two germline ends. The CDR3 length is 15 residues. CDR3 sequence (DNA): TGTGCCAGCAGCTTGCCGGGAGTTGAGACAGATACGCAGTATTTT. Residues: CASSLPGVETDTQYF.

The V gene is TRBV28, the J gene TRBJ1-1, with TRBD1 matching 7 bases. Germline V gives CDR1 MDHEN, CDR2 SYDVKM. The J segment lost 5 bases and the V segment lost 9 bases, leaving 12 bases of the junction unmatched. The CDR3 extends over 14 amino acids. The CDR3 sequence is CASCCRGGTTEAFF. The CDR3 region has the DNA TGTGCCAGTTGCTGTCGAGGGGGCACTACTGAAGCTTTCTTT. The full variable domain, its missing parts supplied by reference TRBV28 and TRBJ1-1, is DVKVTQSSRYLVKRTGEKVFLECVQDMDHENMFWYRQDPGLGLRLIYFSYDVKMKEKGDIPEGYSVSREKKERFSLILESASTNQTSMYLCASCCRGGTTEAFFGQGTRLTVV.

V usage is TRBV28 and J usage is TRBJ2-3; TRBD2 matches 9 bases. The CDR3 covers 16 residues. V shed 2 bases, J shed 5 bases, and the junction held 8 bases outside the gene matches. Germline assignment: CDR1 MDHEN and CDR2 SYDVKM. The CDR3 region has the DNA TGTGCCAGCAGTTTAGCGGGGGGCGGGAGGGGAGATACGCAGTATTTT. The encoded protein is CASSLAGGGRGDTQYF.

The chain recombines TRBV11-2 with TRBJ2-7; no clear D gene. V shed 5 bases and J shed 4 bases, with 12 bases lying between them. The CDR3 totals 13 residues. The V gene's germline CDR1 is SGHAT and CDR2 FQNNGV. CDR3 DNA: TGTGCCAGCAGCCCCTTGACACGGTACGAGCAGTACTTC. Translation gives CASSPLTRYEQYF.

The V call is TRBV30, the J call TRBJ2-5; the match to TRBD2 covers 10 bases. CDR3 length equals 12 residues. Per the germline V gene, CDR1 is GTSNPN and CDR2 is SVGIG (reference sequence). Trimming cost V 6 bases and J 12 bases; bases outside gene matches: 10. The CDR3 DNA follows: TGTGCCTGTGGGACTAGCGACCGAACTGAGTACTTC. Its protein product is CACGTSDRTEYF.

The rearrangement joins TRBV5-8 to TRBJ1-1; maybe TRBD1 (6 bases). The CDR3 loop spans 14 amino acids. The V and J ends lost 4 bases and 1 base respectively, with 11 bases between them. Looked up from germline, CDR1 is SGHTS and CDR2 is YDEGEE. The CDR3 loop reads CASSSRTANTEAFF. The CDR3 nucleotides are TGTGCCAGCAGCAGCAGGACAGCGAACACTGAAGCTTTCTTT.

The chain recombines TRBV5-1 with TRBJ2-2, with D hard to call. From germline, CDR1 is SGHRS and CDR2 YFSETQ. The CDR3 totals 13 residues. The ends were cut back, 4 bases at V and 5 bases at J, with 9 bases in the middle. In DNA, the CDR3 is TGCGCCAGCAGCGTGACTGGTACCGGGGAGCTGTTTTTT. It is translated as CASSVTGTGELFF. Variable domain in full (rest from reference TRBV5-1 and TRBJ2-2): KAGVTQTPRYLIKTRGQQVTLSCSPISGHRSVSWYQQTPGQGLQFLFEYFSETQRNKGNFPGRFSGRQFSNSRSEMNVSTLELGDSALYLCASSVTGTGELFFGEGSRLTVL.

This rearrangement joins TRBV27 to TRBJ2-5; weak D call: TRBD2 (5 bases). V was trimmed by 1 base and J by 1 base, leaving 10 bases between them. Germline V CDR1 and CDR2: MNHEY, SMNVEV (reference sequence). This CDR3 is 15 amino acids long. CDR3 in DNA: TGTGCCAGCAGTTTATTCGGGCGGGCCCAAGAGACCCAGTACTTC. This sequence encodes CASSLFGRAQETQYF.

This clone was observed a handful of times. J is TRBJ2-3 and V is TRBV9; D not resolved. Per the germline V gene, CDR1 is SGDLS and CDR2 is YYNGEE. Trimming removed 2 bases from V and 2 bases from J, with 9 bases in between. The CDR3 totals 14 residues. CDR3 DNA: TGTGCCAGCAGCGTGGGCAGTCTCACAGATACGCAGTATTTT. Its translation is CASSVGSLTDTQYF.

The V gene is TRBV6-6, the J gene TRBJ2-7; TRBD1 aligns across 11 bases. Trimming took 2 bases from V and 3 from J; bases not matched to a gene: 6. There are 16 residues in the CDR3. The germline V gene has CDR1 MNHNY and CDR2 SVGAGI (reference sequence). DNA of the CDR3: TGTGCCAGCAGTTACCCTACCGGGACAGGGGGCTACGAGCAGTACTTC. This encodes CASSYPTGTGGYEQYF.

The V gene is TRBV28, the J gene TRBJ1-2, with TRBD1 matching 7 bases. Looked up from germline, CDR1 is MDHEN and CDR2 is SYDVKM. The CDR3 contains 13 residues. The V segment lost 10 bases and the J segment 8 bases; nucleotides outside the gene matches: 13. CDR3 DNA sequence: TGTGCCACCAGGGGGGCAAAACTGTGGGGCTACACCTTC. It translates to CATRGAKLWGYTF.

The chain joins TRBV4-2 to TRBJ2-3, with D possibly matching TRBD2 (5 bases). With 0 bases removed from V and 4 bases from J, the gap between germline ends came to 14 bases. This CDR3 is 16 amino acids long. Per the germline V gene, CDR1 is LGHNA and CDR2 is YNFKEQ. The CDR3 sequence: CASSQDMVGESDTQYF. The CDR3 DNA reads as TGTGCCAGCAGCCAAGATATGGTCGGGGAGTCAGATACGCAGTATTTT.

The rearrangement uses TRBV27 and TRBJ2-5; D is perhaps TRBD2 (5 bases). The V gene's germline CDR1 is MNHEY and CDR2 SMNVEV (reference sequence). Trimming removed 6 bases at V and 0 bases at J, with 11 bases between. The CDR3 spans 14 residues. The CDR3 coding sequence is TGTGCCAGCAGGAGAGGGCGCAACCAAGAGACCCAGTACTTC. This codes for CASRRGRNQETQYF.

V usage is TRBV7-2 and J usage is TRBJ2-1, with D possibly matching TRBD1 (6 bases). Trimming cost V 1 base and J 1 base, with 14 bases left between them. CDR1 is SGHTA and CDR2 is FQGNSA in the germline V gene. CDR3 size: 17 residues. CDR3: CASSLVDKGESYNEQFF. The CDR3 DNA is TGTGCCAGCAGCTTAGTGGACAAGGGGGAATCCTACAATGAGCAGTTCTTC.